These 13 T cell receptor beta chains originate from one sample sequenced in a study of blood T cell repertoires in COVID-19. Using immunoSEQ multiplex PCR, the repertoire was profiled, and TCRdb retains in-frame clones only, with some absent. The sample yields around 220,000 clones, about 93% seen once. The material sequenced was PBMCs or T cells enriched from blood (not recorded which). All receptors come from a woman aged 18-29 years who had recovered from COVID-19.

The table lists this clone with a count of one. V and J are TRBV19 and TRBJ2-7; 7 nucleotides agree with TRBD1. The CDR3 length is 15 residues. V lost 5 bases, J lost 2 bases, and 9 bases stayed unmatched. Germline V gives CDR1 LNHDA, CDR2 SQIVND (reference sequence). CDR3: CASSFGTVSPYEQYF. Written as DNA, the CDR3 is TGTGCCAGTAGTTTCGGGACAGTATCGCCCTACGAGCAGTACTTC.

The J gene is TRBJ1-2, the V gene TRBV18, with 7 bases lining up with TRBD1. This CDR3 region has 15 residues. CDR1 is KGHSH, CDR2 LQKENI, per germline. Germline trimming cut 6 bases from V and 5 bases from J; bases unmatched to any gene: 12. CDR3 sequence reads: CASSDQTGRGYGYTF. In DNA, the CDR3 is TGTGCCAGCTCGGACCAGACAGGGCGGGGATATGGCTACACCTTC.

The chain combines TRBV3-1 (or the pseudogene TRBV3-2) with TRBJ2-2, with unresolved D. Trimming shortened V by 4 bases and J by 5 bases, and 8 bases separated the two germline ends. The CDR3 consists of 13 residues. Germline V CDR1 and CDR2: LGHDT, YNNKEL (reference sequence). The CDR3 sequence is CASSLTTTGELFF. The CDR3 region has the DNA TGTGCCAGCAGCCTGACAACGACCGGGGAGCTGTTTTTT.

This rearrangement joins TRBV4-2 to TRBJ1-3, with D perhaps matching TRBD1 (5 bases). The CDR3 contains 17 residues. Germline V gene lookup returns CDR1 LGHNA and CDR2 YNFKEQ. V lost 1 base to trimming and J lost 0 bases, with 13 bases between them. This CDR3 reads CASSQARGSLSGNTIYF. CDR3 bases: TGTGCCAGCAGCCAAGCTAGGGGTTCCCTCTCTGGAAACACCATATATTTT.

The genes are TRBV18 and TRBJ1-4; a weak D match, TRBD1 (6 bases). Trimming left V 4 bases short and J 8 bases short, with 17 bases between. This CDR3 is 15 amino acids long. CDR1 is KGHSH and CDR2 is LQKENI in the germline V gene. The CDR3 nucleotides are TGTGCCAGCTCACTTGGCACAGGGAATGTAGAAAAACTGTTTTTT. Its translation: CASSLGTGNVEKLFF.

CDR3 nucleotide sequence: TGTGCCAGCAGCCAAGATCGGGGAGGTGTGGCTAGCGCGACACCCGCCTACGAGCAGTACTTC. Translating gives CASSQDRGGVASATPAYEQYF. This chain links TRBV4-2 with TRBJ2-7; tentative D call: TRBD2 (6 bases). With 0 bases removed from V and 2 bases from J, the gap between germline ends came to 29 bases. This CDR3 comprises 21 residues. The germline CDR1 and CDR2 sequences are LGHNA and YNFKEQ.

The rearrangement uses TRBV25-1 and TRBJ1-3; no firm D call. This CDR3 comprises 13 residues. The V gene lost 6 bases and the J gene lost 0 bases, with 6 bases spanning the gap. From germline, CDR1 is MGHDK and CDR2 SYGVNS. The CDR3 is CASSRFSGNTIYF. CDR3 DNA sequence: TGTGCCAGCAGCCGTTTCTCTGGAAACACCATATATTTT.

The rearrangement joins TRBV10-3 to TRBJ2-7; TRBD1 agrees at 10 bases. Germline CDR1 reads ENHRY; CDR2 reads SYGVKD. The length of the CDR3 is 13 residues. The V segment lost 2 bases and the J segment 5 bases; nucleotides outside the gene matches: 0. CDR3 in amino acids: CAISEGQGDEQYF. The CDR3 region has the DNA TGTGCCATCAGTGAGGGACAGGGGGACGAGCAGTACTTC.

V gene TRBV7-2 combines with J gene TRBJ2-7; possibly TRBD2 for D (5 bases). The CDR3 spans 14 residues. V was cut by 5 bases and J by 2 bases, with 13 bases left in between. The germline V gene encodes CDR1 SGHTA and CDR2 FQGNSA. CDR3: CASSTTTGPYEQYF. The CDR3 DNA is TGTGCCAGCAGCACGACTACTGGACCCTACGAGCAGTACTTC.

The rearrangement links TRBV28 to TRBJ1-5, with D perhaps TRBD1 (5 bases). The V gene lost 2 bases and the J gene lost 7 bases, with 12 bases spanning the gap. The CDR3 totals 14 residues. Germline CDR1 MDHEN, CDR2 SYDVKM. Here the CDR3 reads CASSLRQGGQPQHF. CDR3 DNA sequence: TGTGCCAGCAGTTTACGTCAGGGTGGACAGCCCCAGCATTTT.

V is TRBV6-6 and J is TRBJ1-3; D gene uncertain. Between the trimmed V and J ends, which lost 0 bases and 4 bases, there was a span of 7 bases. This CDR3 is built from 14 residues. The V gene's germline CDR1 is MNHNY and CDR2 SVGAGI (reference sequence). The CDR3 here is CASSYSRSGNTIYF. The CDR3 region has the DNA TGTGCCAGCAGTTACTCACGGTCGGGAAACACCATATATTTT.

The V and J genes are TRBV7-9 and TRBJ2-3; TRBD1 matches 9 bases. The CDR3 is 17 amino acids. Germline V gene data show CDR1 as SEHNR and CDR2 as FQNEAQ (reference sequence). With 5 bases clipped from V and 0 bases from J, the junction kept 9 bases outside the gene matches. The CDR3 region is CASSPGDREWSTDTQYF. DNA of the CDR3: TGTGCCAGCAGCCCAGGGGACAGGGAGTGGAGCACAGATACGCAGTATTTT.

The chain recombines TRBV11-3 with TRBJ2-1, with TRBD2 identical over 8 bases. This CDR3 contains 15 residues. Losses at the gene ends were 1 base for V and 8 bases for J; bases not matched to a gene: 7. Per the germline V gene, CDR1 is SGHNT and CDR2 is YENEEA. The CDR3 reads CASSLVPGGRYEQFF. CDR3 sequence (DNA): TGTGCCAGCAGCTTAGTTCCGGGGGGGCGGTATGAGCAGTTCTTC.